The 20 T cell receptor beta chains below were found in one sample sequenced in a study of monozygotic twins with inflammatory bowel disease. TCRdb reprocessed the 5' RACE reads; each CDR3 protein has one entry and no DNA is given. The sample data list 40,000 to 45,000 distinct CDR3 sequences. Sample: blood. These receptors all come from a human donor with ulcerative colitis or Crohn's disease, or a healthy co-twin of an affected twin (not recorded which).

The J gene is TRBJ2-2, the V gene TRBV5-4; TCRdb's D gene call, TRBD1, goes unchecked for lack of DNA. The CDR3 has 16 residues. Germline CDR1 SGHNT, CDR2 YYREEE (reference sequence). CDR3 region: CASSAGDPANTGELFF.

J is TRBJ1-1 and V is TRBV30; the TRBD1 assignment by TCRdb is unverifiable without DNA. The CDR3 spans 16 residues. Germline V gene lookup returns CDR1 GTSNPN and CDR2 SVGIG (reference sequence). The CDR3 region is CAWSIQGGIGNTEAFF.

The chain has TRBV7-9 and TRBJ2-5. This CDR3 has 11 residues. Germline V gene data show CDR1 as SEHNR and CDR2 as FQNEAQ (reference sequence). The CDR3 is CASSYQETQYF.

V gene TRBV20-1 combines with J gene TRBJ1-2; TCRdb's assignment of TRBD1 cannot be checked, as there is no DNA. Germline V gives CDR1 DFQATT, CDR2 SNEGSKA (reference sequence). The CDR3 consists of 14 residues. This CDR3 is CSASDPGQIYGYTF.

The chain has TRBV6-1 and TRBJ2-2; TCRdb's assignment of TRBD2 cannot be checked, as there is no DNA. The CDR3 is made up of 15 amino acids. Germline V gene sequence: CDR1 MNHNS, CDR2 SASEGT. The CDR3 reads CASSPASGSTGELFF.

The V and J genes are TRBV4-1 and TRBJ2-3; TCRdb designates TRBD2, a call that cannot be tested without DNA. This CDR3 is built from 15 residues. Germline V gene sequence: CDR1 MGHRA, CDR2 YSYEKL. The chain's CDR3 is CASSPTSGSEYTQYF.

The V gene is TRBV3-1, the J gene TRBJ2-7; TCRdb lists TRBD1, though no DNA is available to test this call. The germline CDR1 and CDR2 sequences are LGHDT and YNNKEL (reference sequence). The CDR3 spans 14 residues. The CDR3 loop is CASSQRDRGYEQYF.

The chain recombines TRBV6-2 or TRBV6-3 with TRBJ1-2; as DNA is missing, the TRBD1 call by TCRdb cannot be tested. This CDR3 contains 20 residues. Germline loops: CDR1 MNHEY, CDR2 SVGEGT. The CDR3 sequence: CASTSKRTGVRYRLNYGYTF.

The rearrangement joins TRBV7-2 to TRBJ2-7; TCRdb lists TRBD1, though no DNA is available to test this call. CDR3 size: 16 residues. The germline V gene encodes CDR1 SGHTA and CDR2 FQGNSA. The CDR3 loop is CASSSRPGDRVVREYF.

The gene calls are TRBV4-3 and TRBJ2-2; the D gene TCRdb calls, TRBD1, cannot be checked with no DNA. The germline CDR1 and CDR2 sequences are LGHNA and YSLEER. The CDR3 sequence is 16 residues long. The CDR3: CASSPRTGGNTGELFF.

This chain joins TRBV2 and TRBJ2-3. Germline loops: CDR1 SNHLY, CDR2 FYNNEI. CDR3 length: 13 amino acids. The CDR3 sequence: CASINVGPDTQYF.

The V call is TRBV19, the J call TRBJ2-1. The germline gives CDR1 LNHDA, CDR2 SQIVND (reference sequence). The CDR3 length is 15 residues. CDR3 protein: CASSIVGGNYNEQFF.

The chain joins TRBV4-1 to TRBJ2-6; the D call from TCRdb, TRBD2, cannot be confirmed without DNA. Germline CDR1 MGHRA, CDR2 YSYEKL. This CDR3 has 15 amino acids. CDR3 sequence: CATGSGGAGANVLTF.

The chain links TRBV3-1 to TRBJ2-1; no DNA is available, so the TRBD2 call from TCRdb remains unchecked. The CDR3 covers 15 residues. Germline loops: CDR1 LGHDT, CDR2 YNNKEL (reference sequence). The chain's CDR3 is CASSQVAGGVGEQFF.

This clonotype is called medium-sized based on its frequency. CDR3 protein: CASSFPVMLQNTEAFF. The chain recombines TRBV7-2 with TRBJ1-1. The CDR3 is 16 residues long. In germline, CDR1 is SGHTA, CDR2 FQGNSA.

J is TRBJ2-7 and V is TRBV5-1; TCRdb indicates TRBD1, and absent DNA this call remains unverified. In germline, CDR1 is SGHRS, CDR2 YFSETQ. There are 14 residues in the CDR3. This CDR3 reads CASSAGQPNYEQYF. Filled out from reference TRBV5-1 and TRBJ2-7, the complete variable domain reads KAGVTQTPRYLIKTRGQQVTLSCSPISGHRSVSWYQQTPGQGLQFLFEYFSETQRNKGNFPGRFSGRQFSNSRSEMNVSTLELGDSALYLCASSAGQPNYEQYFGPGTRLTVT.

The genes are TRBV6-2 or TRBV6-3 and TRBJ2-4; as DNA is missing, the TRBD2 call by TCRdb cannot be tested. The CDR3 runs to 17 residues. The germline CDR1 and CDR2 sequences are MNHEY and SVGEGT. This chain's CDR3 is CASSSLAGTGAKNIQYF.

The V gene is TRBV29-1, the J gene TRBJ1-4. The CDR3 covers 11 residues. CDR1 SQVTM and CDR2 ANQGSEA come from the germline V gene. The CDR3 protein is CSATTNEKLVF.

The V gene is TRBV3-1, the J gene TRBJ1-1. The CDR3 runs 12 residues. Germline values: CDR1 LGHDT, CDR2 YNNKEL (reference sequence). The CDR3 protein is CASSQAFTEAFF.

The chain joins TRBV11-2 to TRBJ2-3; TCRdb calls TRBD2, which cannot be checked without DNA. In germline, CDR1 is SGHAT, CDR2 FQNNGV. The CDR3 is made up of 17 amino acids. This CDR3 is CASSLDTTSGSTDTQYF.